One sample yielded the 14 T cell receptor beta chains listed below, sequenced in a study of CD8+CD57+ T cells in acquired aplastic anemia. It was patients with CD8+CD57+ cell expansion by flow cytometry who were chosen for sequencing. According to the study, genomic DNA was the template for TCR beta VDJ and CDR3 profiling. TCRdb reprocessed the reads via MiXCR and lists one record per CDR3 protein. The data show fewer than 200,000 distinct CDR3 sequences, about half seen once. The sample taken for sequencing was sorted CD4+, CD8+, or CD8+CD57+ T cells (not recorded which) from PBMCs. These receptors were obtained from a human donor with aplastic anemia.

The gene calls are TRBV27 and TRBJ2-7; unclear D gene. The CDR3 extends over 14 amino acids. The V end was cut by 2 bases, the J end by 1 base, with 9 bases between. Per germline, CDR1 MNHEY and CDR2 SMNVEV (reference sequence). This chain's CDR3 is CASSLEAASYEQYF. The CDR3 DNA reads as TGTGCCAGCAGTTTAGAGGCAGCTTCCTACGAGCAGTACTTC.

In its sample, this clonotype was seen many times. The chain uses TRBV11-2 and TRBJ2-5, with 9 nucleotides matching TRBD1. The length of the CDR3 is 13 residues. CDR1 and CDR2 (germline): SGHAT, FQNNGV. V gave up 4 bases and J gave up 5 bases; unmatched junction bases: 2. This CDR3 reads CASSYGTGETQYF. The CDR3 DNA sequence: TGTGCCAGCAGCTATGGGACAGGGGAGACCCAGTACTTC. The variable domain in full, completed from reference TRBV11-2 and TRBJ2-5, reads EAGVAQSPRYKIIEKRQSVAFWCNPISGHATLYWYQQILGQGPKLLIQFQNNGVVDDSQLPKDRFSAERLKGVDSTLKIQPAKLEDSAVYLCASSYGTGETQYFGPGTRLLVL.

Regarding this clonotype: Sequence at one end of the junction differs from germline and may be a read error. The CDR3 coding sequence is TGTGCCAGCAGTTCGGACAGGGGCTTCACAGATACGCAGTATTTC. The encoded protein is CASSSDRGFTDTQYF. The chain uses TRBV12-3 or TRBV12-4 and TRBJ2-3, with 9 nucleotides matching TRBD1. The CDR3 contains 15 residues.

This clonotype was seen ten or more times. In DNA, the CDR3 is TGTGCCAGCAGCTTGCCAGGTCTAGCTAACTATGGCTACACCTTC. This codes for CASSLPGLANYGYTF. This chain uses TRBV5-4 with TRBJ1-2, with D hard to call. Trimming took off 1 base at V and 0 bases at J, with 10 bases between the two ends. Germline V gene data show CDR1 as SGHNT and CDR2 as YYREEE (reference sequence). CDR3 size: 15 residues.

This rearrangement joins TRBV6-2 or TRBV6-3 to TRBJ1-5, with TRBD1 matching over 8 bases. CDR1 and CDR2 (germline): MNHEY, SVGEGT. This CDR3 has 16 residues. Trimming at V came to 6 bases and at J to 3 bases, leaving 10 bases not matched to a gene. Here the CDR3 reads CASRFSGGYTNQPQHF. CDR3 nucleotides: TGTGCCAGCAGATTCTCAGGGGGCTATACCAATCAGCCCCAGCATTTT.

V and J are TRBV11-2 and TRBJ1-2; the D gene is possibly TRBD1 (5 bases). Trimming took 0 bases from V and 3 from J, leaving 11 bases between them. Per germline, CDR1 SGHAT and CDR2 FQNNGV. CDR3 length equals 15 residues. CDR3 in DNA: TGTGCCAGCAGCTTAGACCCTGGGGCTTACTATGGCTACACCTTC. Translating it yields CASSLDPGAYYGYTF.

The chain couples TRBV29-1 to TRBJ1-6; 9 nucleotides agree with TRBD1. Germline CDR1 SQVTM, CDR2 ANQGSEA. The CDR3 contains 12 residues. Trimming cost V 6 bases and J 9 bases; bases outside gene matches: 3. CDR3 DNA: TGCAGCGTAGGGGGACAGGGTTCACCCCTCCACTTT. Its translation is CSVGGQGSPLHF.

The chain joins TRBV9 to TRBJ2-3, with a weak D call TRBD2 (6 bases). V was shortened by 7 bases and J by 6 bases, with 12 bases between the two germline ends. In germline, CDR1 is SGDLS, CDR2 YYNGEE. This CDR3 is built from 12 residues. The CDR3: CASGVTSDTQYF. The CDR3 DNA reads as TGTGCCAGCGGGGTGACTAGTGATACGCAGTATTTT.

This clonotype was seen many times. V is TRBV9 and J is TRBJ2-7; weak D call: TRBD2 (5 bases). V lost 0 bases and J lost 7, with 11 bases in between. Germline CDR1 is SGDLS and CDR2 is YYNGEE. The CDR3 totals 13 residues. The CDR3 is CASSVEEGREQYF. CDR3 bases: TGTGCCAGCAGCGTAGAAGAGGGAAGGGAGCAGTACTTC.

The CDR3 is CASSGLVADTQYF. The CDR3 nucleotides are TGTGCCAGCAGTGGACTAGTGGCAGATACGCAGTATTTT. The chain carries TRBV2 and TRBJ2-3; possibly TRBD2 for D (6 bases). Germline assignment: CDR1 SNHLY and CDR2 FYNNEI. The germline V and J ends were trimmed by 4 bases and 4 bases, with 9 bases remaining between them. This CDR3 has 13 residues.

In this sample, this clonotype turned up a few times. This clone may be a read error of a much larger clone one base away. The rearrangement links TRBV4-3 to TRBJ2-7; weak D call: TRBD1 (7 bases). Germline CDR1 reads LGHNA; CDR2 reads YSLEER. Trimming stripped 3 bases from V and 6 bases from J, with 18 bases between. The CDR3 sequence is 15 residues long. The CDR3 bases are TGCGCCAGCAGCCATGATGGGCAGGGGGGAGGCGAGCAGTACTTC. Protein sequence: CASSHDGQGGGEQYF.

The chain is built from TRBV24-1 and TRBJ2-7; 11 bases agree with TRBD1. V trimming: 11 bases; J trimming: 4 bases; junction bases outside the gene matches: 6. CDR3 size: 13 residues. Germline values: CDR1 KGHDR, CDR2 SFDVKD. DNA of the CDR3: TGTGCCAAGAACCGGGACAGGGGGTACGAGCAGTACTTC. Protein sequence: CAKNRDRGYEQYF.

As concerns this clonotype: This could be a read error, since a much larger clone is one nucleotide away. The rearrangement uses TRBV12-3 or TRBV12-4 and TRBJ2-3; 8 positions match TRBD1. The last part of the DNA fits TRBJ1-5 better; the J call may be wrong. This CDR3 has 19 residues. CDR3 DNA: TGTGCCAGCAGTTTAAGGGACAGGTCCGTTCTACCTAGCACAGATACGCAGCATTTT. Its translation: CASSLRDRSVLPSTDTQHF.

V is TRBV9 and J is TRBJ1-1; D gene uncertain. The CDR3 loop spans 12 amino acids. V shed 5 bases and J shed 4 bases, with 9 bases lying between them. Per germline, CDR1 SGDLS and CDR2 YYNGEE. The CDR3 DNA reads TGTGCCAGCAGGGACTTTGGCACTGAAGCTTTCTTT. Its protein is CASRDFGTEAFF.